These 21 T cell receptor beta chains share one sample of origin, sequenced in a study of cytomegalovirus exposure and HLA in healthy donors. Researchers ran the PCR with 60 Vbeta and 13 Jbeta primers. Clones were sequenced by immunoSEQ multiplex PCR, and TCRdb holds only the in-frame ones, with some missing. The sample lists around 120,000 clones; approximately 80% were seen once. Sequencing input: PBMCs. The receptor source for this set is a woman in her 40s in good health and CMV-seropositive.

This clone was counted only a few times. The CDR3 DNA is TGTGCCAGCACCCCGGGACAGGGACCCTACGAGCAGTACTTC. It yields the protein CASTPGQGPYEQYF. This chain joins TRBV4-2 and TRBJ2-7, with TRBD1 matching over 9 bases. The CDR3 has 14 residues. Trimming at V came to 7 bases and at J to 2 bases, leaving 6 bases not matched to a gene. CDR1 and CDR2 from the germline V gene are LGHNA and YNFKEQ.

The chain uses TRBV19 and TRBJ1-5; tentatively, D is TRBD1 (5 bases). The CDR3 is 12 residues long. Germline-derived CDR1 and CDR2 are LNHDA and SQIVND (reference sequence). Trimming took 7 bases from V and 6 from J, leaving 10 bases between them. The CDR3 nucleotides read TGTGCCAGTATGGAGGGGTTTCAGCCCCAGCATTTT. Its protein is CASMEGFQPQHF. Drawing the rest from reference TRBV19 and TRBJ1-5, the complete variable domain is DGGITQSPKYLFRKEGQNVTLSCEQNLNHDAMYWYRQDPGQGLRLIYYSQIVNDFQKGDIAEGYSVSREKKESFPLTVTSAQKNPTAFYLCASMEGFQPQHFGDGTRLSIL.

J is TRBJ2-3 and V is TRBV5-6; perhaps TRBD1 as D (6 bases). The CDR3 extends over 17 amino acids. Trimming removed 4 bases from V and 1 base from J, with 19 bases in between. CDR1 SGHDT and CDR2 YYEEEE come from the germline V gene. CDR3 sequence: CASSRLQGWSGTDTQYF. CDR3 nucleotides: TGTGCCAGCAGCCGCTTACAGGGCTGGTCGGGCACAGATACGCAGTATTTT.

The CDR3 loop is CASSLGGWGSGTTGELFF. Here the CDR3 DNA reads TGTGCCAGCAGCTTGGGGGGCTGGGGTAGCGGGACTACCGGGGAGCTGTTTTTT. The chain joins TRBV5-4 to TRBJ2-2; 8 bases are shared with TRBD2. The CDR3 sequence is 18 residues long. The junction had 12 bases not matched to a gene; V was cut back by 0 bases and J by 5 bases. In germline, CDR1 is SGHNT, CDR2 YYREEE (reference sequence).

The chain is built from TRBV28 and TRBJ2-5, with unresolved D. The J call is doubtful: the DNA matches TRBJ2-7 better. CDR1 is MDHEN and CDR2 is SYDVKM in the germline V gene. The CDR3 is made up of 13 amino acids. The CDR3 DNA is TGTGCCAGCCTGAGTCTCCTCGCCAGCGAGCAGTACTTC. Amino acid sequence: CASLSLLASEQYF.

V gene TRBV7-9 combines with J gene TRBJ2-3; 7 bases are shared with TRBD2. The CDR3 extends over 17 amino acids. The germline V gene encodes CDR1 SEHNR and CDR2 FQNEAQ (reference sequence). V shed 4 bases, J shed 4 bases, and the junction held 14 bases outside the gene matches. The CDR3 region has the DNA TGTGCCAGCAGCTCGCTGCGGGTTACTAGCGCCCCAGATACGCAGTATTTT. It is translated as CASSSLRVTSAPDTQYF.

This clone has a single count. The CDR3 loop reads CASSPIGGLRGYGYTF. In DNA form, the CDR3 reads TGCGCCAGCAGCCCAATTGGAGGCCTCAGGGGCTATGGCTACACCTTC. V gene TRBV4-1 combines with J gene TRBJ1-2, with a weak D call TRBD1 (6 bases). Trimming removed 4 bases from V and 4 bases from J, with 19 bases in between. This CDR3 is built from 16 residues. The germline gives CDR1 MGHRA, CDR2 YSYEKL.

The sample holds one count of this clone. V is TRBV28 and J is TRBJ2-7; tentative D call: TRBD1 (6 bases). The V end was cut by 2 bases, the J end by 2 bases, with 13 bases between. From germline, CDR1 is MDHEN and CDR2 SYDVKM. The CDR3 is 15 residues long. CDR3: CASSLGGSVAYEQYF. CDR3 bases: TGTGCCAGCAGTTTAGGGGGCAGCGTTGCCTACGAGCAGTACTTC.

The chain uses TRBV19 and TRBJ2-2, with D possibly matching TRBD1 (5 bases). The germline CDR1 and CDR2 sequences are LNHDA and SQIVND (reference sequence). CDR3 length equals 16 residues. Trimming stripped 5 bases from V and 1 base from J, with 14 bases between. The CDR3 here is CASSPTAQVNTGELFF. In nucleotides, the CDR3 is TGTGCCAGTAGTCCGACAGCCCAAGTGAACACCGGGGAGCTGTTTTTT.

DNA of the CDR3: TGTGCCAGCAGTGAAGGAGATAAGGGGGAGCAGTACTTC. Amino acids: CASSEGDKGEQYF. The gene calls are TRBV6-1 and TRBJ2-7; maybe TRBD1 (5 bases). Trimming pared 1 base from V and 7 bases from J, leaving 11 bases between. CDR3 length equals 13 residues. Germline V gene lookup returns CDR1 MNHNS and CDR2 SASEGT.

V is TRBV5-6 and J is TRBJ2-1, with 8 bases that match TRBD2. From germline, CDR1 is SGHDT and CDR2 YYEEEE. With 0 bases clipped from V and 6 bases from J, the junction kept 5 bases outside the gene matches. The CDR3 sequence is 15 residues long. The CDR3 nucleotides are TGTGCCAGCAGCTTGGCGGGACTAGGGGGCAATGAGCAGTTCTTC. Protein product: CASSLAGLGGNEQFF.

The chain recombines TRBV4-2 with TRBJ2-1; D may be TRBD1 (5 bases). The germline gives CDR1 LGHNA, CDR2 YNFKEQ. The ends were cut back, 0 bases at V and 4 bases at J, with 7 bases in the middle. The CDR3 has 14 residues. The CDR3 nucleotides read TGTGCCAGCAGCCAAGACCGACAGTACAATGAGCAGTTCTTC. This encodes CASSQDRQYNEQFF.

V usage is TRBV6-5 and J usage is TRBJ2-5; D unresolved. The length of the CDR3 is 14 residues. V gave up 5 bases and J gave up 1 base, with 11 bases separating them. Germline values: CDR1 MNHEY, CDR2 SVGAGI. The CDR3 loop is CASSGLRPQETQYF. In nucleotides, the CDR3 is TGTGCCAGCAGTGGCCTGAGGCCCCAAGAGACCCAGTACTTC.

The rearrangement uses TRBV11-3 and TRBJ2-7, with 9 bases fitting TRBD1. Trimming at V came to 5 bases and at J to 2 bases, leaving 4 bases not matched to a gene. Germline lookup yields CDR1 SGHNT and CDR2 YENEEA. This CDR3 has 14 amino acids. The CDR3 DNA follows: TGTGCCAGCAGCGTGGACAGGGGTCCCTACGAGCAGTACTTC. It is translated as CASSVDRGPYEQYF.

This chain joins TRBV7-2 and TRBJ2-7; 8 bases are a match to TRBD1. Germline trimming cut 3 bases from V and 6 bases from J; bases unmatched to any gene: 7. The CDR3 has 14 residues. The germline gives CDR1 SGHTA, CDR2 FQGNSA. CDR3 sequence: CASSFGQGAREQYF. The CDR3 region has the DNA TGTGCCAGCAGCTTTGGGCAGGGGGCGCGCGAGCAGTACTTC.

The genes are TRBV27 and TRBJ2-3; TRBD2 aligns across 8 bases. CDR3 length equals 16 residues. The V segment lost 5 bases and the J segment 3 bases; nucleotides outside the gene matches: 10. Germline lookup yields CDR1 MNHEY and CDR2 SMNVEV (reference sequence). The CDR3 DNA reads TGTGCCAGCAGTATGAGAAGCGGGAGTGGGACAGATACGCAGTATTTT. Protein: CASSMRSGSGTDTQYF.

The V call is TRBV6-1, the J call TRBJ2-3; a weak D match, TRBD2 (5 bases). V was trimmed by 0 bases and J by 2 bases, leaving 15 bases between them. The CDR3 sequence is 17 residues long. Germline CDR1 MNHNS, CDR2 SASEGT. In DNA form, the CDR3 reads TGTGCCAGCAGTGAAGCCCGGGCGGGCCCCCACACAGATACGCAGTATTTT. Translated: CASSEARAGPHTDTQYF.

The chain's CDR3 is CSVVLQSLLGRQFF. The CDR3 nucleotides read TGCAGCGTTGTGCTTCAGTCACTTCTGGGGAGGCAGTTCTTC. The gene calls are TRBV29-1 and TRBJ2-1, with a possible D match to TRBD2 (5 bases). Per germline, CDR1 SQVTM and CDR2 ANQGSEA. This CDR3 contains 14 residues. V gave up 4 bases and J gave up 12 bases, with 22 bases separating them.

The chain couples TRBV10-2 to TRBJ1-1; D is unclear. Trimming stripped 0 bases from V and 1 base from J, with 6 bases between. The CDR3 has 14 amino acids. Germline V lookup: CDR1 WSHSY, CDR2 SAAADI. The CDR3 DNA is TGCGCCAGCAGTGAGTCAGCGGCGAACACTGAAGCTTTCTTT. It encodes CASSESAANTEAFF.

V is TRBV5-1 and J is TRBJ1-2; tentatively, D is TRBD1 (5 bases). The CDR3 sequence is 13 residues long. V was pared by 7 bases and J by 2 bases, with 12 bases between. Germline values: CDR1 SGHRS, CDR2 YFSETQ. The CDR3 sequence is CASGPDTNYGYTF. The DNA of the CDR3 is TGCGCCAGCGGCCCGGACACAAACTATGGCTACACCTTC.

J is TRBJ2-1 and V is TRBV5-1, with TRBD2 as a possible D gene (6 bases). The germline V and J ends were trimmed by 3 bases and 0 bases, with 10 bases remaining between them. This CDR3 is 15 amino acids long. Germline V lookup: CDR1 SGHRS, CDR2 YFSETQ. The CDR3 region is CASSWDSSSYNEQFF. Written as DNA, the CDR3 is TGCGCCAGCAGCTGGGACTCGAGCTCCTACAATGAGCAGTTCTTC.